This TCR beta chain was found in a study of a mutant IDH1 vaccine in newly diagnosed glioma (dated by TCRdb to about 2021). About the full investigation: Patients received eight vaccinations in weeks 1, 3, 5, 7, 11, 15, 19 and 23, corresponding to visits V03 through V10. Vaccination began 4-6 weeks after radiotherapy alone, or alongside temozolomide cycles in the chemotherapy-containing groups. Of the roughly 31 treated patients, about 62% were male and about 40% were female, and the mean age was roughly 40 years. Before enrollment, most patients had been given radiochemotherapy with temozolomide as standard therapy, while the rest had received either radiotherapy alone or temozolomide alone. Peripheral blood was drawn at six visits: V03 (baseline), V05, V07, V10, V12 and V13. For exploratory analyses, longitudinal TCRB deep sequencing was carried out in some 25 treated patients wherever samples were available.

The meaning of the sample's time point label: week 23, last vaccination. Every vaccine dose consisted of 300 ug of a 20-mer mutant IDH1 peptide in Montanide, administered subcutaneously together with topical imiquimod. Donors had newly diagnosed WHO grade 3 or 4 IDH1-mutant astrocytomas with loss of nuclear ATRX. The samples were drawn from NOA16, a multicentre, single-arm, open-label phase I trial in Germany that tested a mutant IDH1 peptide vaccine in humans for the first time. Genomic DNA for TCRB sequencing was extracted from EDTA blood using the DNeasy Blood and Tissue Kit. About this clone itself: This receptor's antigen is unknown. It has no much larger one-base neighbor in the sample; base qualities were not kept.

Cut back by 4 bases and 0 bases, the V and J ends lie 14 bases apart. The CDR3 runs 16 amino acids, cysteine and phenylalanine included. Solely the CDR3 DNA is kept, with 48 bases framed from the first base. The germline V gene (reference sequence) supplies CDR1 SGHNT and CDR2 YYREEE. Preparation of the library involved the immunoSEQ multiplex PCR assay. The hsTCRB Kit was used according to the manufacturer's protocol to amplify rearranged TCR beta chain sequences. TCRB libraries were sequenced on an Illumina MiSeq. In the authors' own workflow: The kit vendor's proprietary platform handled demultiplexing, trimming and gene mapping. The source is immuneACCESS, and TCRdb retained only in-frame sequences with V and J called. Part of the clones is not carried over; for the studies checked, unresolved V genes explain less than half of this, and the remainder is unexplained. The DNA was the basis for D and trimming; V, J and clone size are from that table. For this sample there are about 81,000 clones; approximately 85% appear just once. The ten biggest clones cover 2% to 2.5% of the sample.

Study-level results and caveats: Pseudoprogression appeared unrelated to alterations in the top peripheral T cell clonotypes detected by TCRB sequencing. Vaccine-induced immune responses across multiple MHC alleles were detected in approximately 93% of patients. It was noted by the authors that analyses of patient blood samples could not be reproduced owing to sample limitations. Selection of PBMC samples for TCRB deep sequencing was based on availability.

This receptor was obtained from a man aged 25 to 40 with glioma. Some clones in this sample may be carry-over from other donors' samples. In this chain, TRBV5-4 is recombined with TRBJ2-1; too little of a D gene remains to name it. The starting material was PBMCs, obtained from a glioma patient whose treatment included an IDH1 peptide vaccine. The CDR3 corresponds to CASSVFSASSYNEQFF. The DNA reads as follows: TGTGCCAGCAGCGTGTTCAGCGCAAGCTCCTACAATGAGCAGTTCTTC.